This T cell receptor (beta chain) originates from a study of blood T cell repertoires in COVID-19. Overall study context: Researchers got acute and convalescent COVID-19 samples from the United States, Italy and Spain. From T cells, B-cell-depleted T cells, or PBMCs came the material, which was cDNA or gDNA.

Germline V gene lookup returns CDR1 SGDLS and CDR2 YYNGEE. V gave up 4 bases and J gave up 6 bases; unmatched junction bases: 10. CDR3 size: 14 residues. Methods used by the authors: Estimation of nucleated cell counts was performed using reference gene primer amplification. Clones were read by immunoSEQ multiplex PCR, and TCRdb kept only the in-frame ones, dropping some. Clone size and the V and J calls come from that table; the DNA yielded D and trimming. This table has hundreds of thousands of clones, approximately 87% appearing once. The clonotype was recovered from a woman between 45 and 60 years old with COVID-19, enrolled during active disease. This chain joins TRBV9 and TRBJ2-7, with TRBD1 matching over 7 bases. Sequencing was done on a sample of peripheral blood. CDR3 in amino acids: CASSQGESLFEQYF. CDR3 coding DNA: TGTGCCAGCAGCCAGGGGGAGTCGCTTTTCGAGCAGTACTTC.